This T cell receptor (beta chain) was found in a study of control samples from healthy donors and cancer patients (TCRdb year 2020). The CDR3 runs 14 residues from the cysteine to the phenylalanine. The read is trimmed to its CDR3 DNA, 42 bases read in frame from base 1. The germline V gene (reference sequence) supplies CDR1 SSHAT and CDR2 FNYEAQ. On this clone: Its binding antigen is unknown. One end of the junction fails to match germline, which may point to a read error.

Library preparation employed the immunoSEQ multiplex PCR assay. TCRdb holds this immuneACCESS table with in-frame rearrangements only. Some clones are missing; in checked studies, unresolved V genes explain under half, and the rest has no known cause. The sample profile shows over 65,000 clones; approximately 94% of them were found once. Jointly, the top ten make up about 6.2% of the sample. Sequencing was carried out using blood. The chain joins TRBV7-7 to TRBJ2-5, with the identity of the D gene unclear. This receptor was taken from a middle-aged woman in good health. The DNA sequence follows: TGTGCTAGCAGCTTAGAACTTGCGCAAGAGACCCAGTACTTC. It encodes CASSLELAQETQYF.